Listed here are 6 T cell receptor beta chains from one sample, sequenced in a study of chemoradiotherapy in HPV16-positive cancers (dated by TCRdb to between 2021 and 2022). Library creation used the immunoSEQ multiplex PCR assay. What TCRdb holds here is the immuneACCESS table cut down to in-frame rearrangements. Part of the clones is not present; checked against another copy, under half of the missing clones reflect an unresolved V gene, and the others are unexplained. The sample data list about 14,000 clones, and roughly 74% of these were observed just once. Roughly a tenth of the sample goes to the ten largest clones. The sample was gathered from a patient who underwent chemoradiotherapy. All receptors derive from a human donor with HPV-associated anogenital cancer.

This clone was found once. Likely a read error: the CDR3 ends without its conserved phenylalanine or tryptophan. It is unclear where the CDR3 begins or ends on the DNA, so no DNA is shown, and the CDR3 is as TCRdb lists it. The chain has TRBV5-3 and TRBJ1-4. TRBV5-3 is designated an ORF whose function remains uncertain. The CDR3 is 15 amino acids long, termini counted. The CDR3: CARSWDGQLMKRLFG.

This clone was counted between two and nine times. For the CDR3, the DNA is TGCAGTCTAATGAACACTGAAGCTTTCTTT. This gives the protein CSLMNTEAFF. This rearrangement joins TRBV20-1 to TRBJ1-1; D is uncertain. CDR1 DFQATT and CDR2 SNEGSKA come from the germline V gene (reference sequence). This CDR3 comprises 10 residues. V was clipped by 8 bases and J by 0 bases, with 4 bases between them.

This chain links TRBV9 with TRBJ2-7; 13 nucleotides agree with TRBD2. The CDR3 consists of 15 residues. The V gene's germline CDR1 is SGDLS and CDR2 YYNGEE. Germline trimming cut 3 bases from V and 3 bases from J; bases unmatched to any gene: 3. The CDR3 reads CASSARTSGSYEQYF. The DNA for the CDR3 is TGTGCCAGCAGCGCCCGGACTAGCGGGAGCTACGAGCAGTACTTC.

The chain uses TRBV28 and TRBJ2-7, with D possibly matching TRBD2 (6 bases). Per the germline V gene, CDR1 is MDHEN and CDR2 is SYDVKM. Trimming cost V 7 bases and J 0 bases, with 16 bases left between them. The CDR3 loop spans 15 amino acids. The CDR3 sequence is CASIGSGGTSYEQYF. CDR3 nucleotides: TGTGCCAGCATCGGATCAGGAGGGACCTCCTACGAGCAGTACTTC.

The chain employs TRBV7-3 and TRBJ2-1; no clear D. Per the germline V gene, CDR1 is SGHTA and CDR2 is FQGTGA. This CDR3 spans 13 amino acids. V lost 3 bases and J 0 bases, leaving 3 bases between the germline ends. This CDR3 is CASSFSSYNEQFF. The DNA of the CDR3 is TGTGCCAGCAGCTTTAGCTCCTACAATGAGCAGTTCTTC.

This chain joins TRBV7-9 and TRBJ2-1; 13 nucleotides align to TRBD2. Looked up from germline, CDR1 is SEHNR and CDR2 is FQNEAQ (reference sequence). This CDR3 comprises 16 residues. The trim removed 5 bases at V and 7 bases at J, leaving 8 bases unmatched. The CDR3 sequence: CASSPTSGRIKNEQFF. CDR3 DNA: TGTGCCAGCAGCCCGACTAGCGGGAGGATTAAAAATGAGCAGTTCTTC.